This TCR beta chain is drawn from a study of blood T cell repertoires in COVID-19 (TCRdb year 2020). About the study as a whole: The collaborator samples originated in the United States, Italy and Spain and spanned the acute and convalescent phases of COVID-19. The material from the prospective study consisted of cDNA or gDNA derived from T cells, B-cell-depleted T cells, or PBMCs. Deeply sampled blood TCRbeta repertoires from subjects exposed to, actively infected with, or recovered from COVID-19 were included in the dataset. The repertoires were released in a freely available public database meant as a resource for research on the immune response to SARS-CoV-2. Samples came from the ongoing ImmuneRACE study (first 160 participants) plus 1,254 subjects from 6 global collaborators. Nearly every sample came with metadata listing a de-identified subject ID, COVID-19 status, age in years and sex. HLA class I and class II types, where available, came from metadata supplied by the sample provider rather than from assay-based typing. Study-wide conclusions, independent of this receptor: The amount of clinical and demographic metadata varied by source and participant and was provided uncurated.

CDR1 and CDR2, per the germline V gene, are SGHTA and FQGNSA. V is clipped by 4 bases and J by 0 bases, and the sequence between their germline boundaries is 13 bases long. The CDR3 runs 16 residues from the cysteine to the phenylalanine. The retained sequence is limited to the CDR3, 48 bases, with the frame set at the first base. The immunoSEQ Assay, a bias-controlled multiplex PCR, was used to amplify TCRbeta CDR3 regions from genomic DNA. From the authors' description of their analysis: Nucleated cell counts per sample were estimated from amplification of reference gene primers within the assay. To quantify the absolute abundance of each unique TCRbeta CDR3 rearrangement, sequence reads were collapsed and filtered. For each sample, productive Simpson clonality was calculated by taking the square root of Simpson's diversity index across productive rearrangements. Here the immuneACCESS table is served through TCRdb, limited to in-frame sequences with V and J called. Missing clones are a known gap in these copies; in checked studies unresolved V genes cover under half, and the rest lacks a known reason. V, J and clone size are those of that table, while D and trimming were read from the DNA. Within this sample are over 100,000 clones, with 65% to 85% of them counted one time only. More than 4.5% of the sample goes to the ten largest clones.

Collaborating institutions collected whole blood in K2EDTA tubes following their own protocols. For TCRbeta analysis, collaborators shipped samples as frozen whole blood, isolated PBMCs, or DNA extracted from either of those sample types. In the case of this clone: Its antigen remains unidentified. Per-nucleotide qualities are absent, and no much larger clonotype sits a single base away.

The TCR originated in a woman in her 70s with acute or convalescent COVID-19. The sequencing input was peripheral blood. The rearranged segments are TRBV7-2 and TRBJ1-3; tentative D gene TRBD1, with 5 bases matching. The DNA is TGTGCCAGCAGCTCCAGGGTCCTCTACTCTGGAAACACCATATATTTT. Its protein reads: CASSSRVLYSGNTIYF.